This entry features one TCR beta chain sequence. This CDR3 is 15 amino acids long. The germline V gene has CDR1 LNHDA and CDR2 SQIVND (reference sequence). Unmatched junction bases numbered 5, after V lost 9 bases and J lost 0 bases. This sample was included in a study of blood T cell repertoires in COVID-19. Repertoires were generated with immunoSEQ multiplex PCR, while TCRdb's copy carries only in-frame clones and drops some. This table has under 250,000 clones, approximately 83% appearing once. The material sequenced was peripheral blood. The chain uses TRBV19 and TRBJ1-6, with 7 bases matching TRBD1. This receptor was identified in a woman between 35 and 50 years old with active or convalescent COVID-19. CDR3 DNA sequence: TGTGCCAGCCGGGACAGAAGCTCCTATAATTCACCCCTCCACTTT. Residues: CASRDRSSYNSPLHF.